The source of this T cell receptor beta chain is a study of graft-versus-host responses after intestinal transplantation (dated by TCRdb to about 2021). In the study overall: The transplants that recipients got were multivisceral, liver-intestinal, or isolated intestinal. Every recipient was given anti-thymocyte globulin induction, then maintenance tacrolimus and steroids for around three years. After intestinal transplantation, graft-versus-host and host-versus-graft alloreactive T cell clones in the graft, circulation and bone marrow were tracked using bulk TCR-beta CDR3 sequencing. To identify alloreactive clones, pre-transplant mixed lymphocyte reaction products were sequenced and compared with unstimulated pre-transplant donor and recipient T cells. The cohort enrolled 24 intestinal transplant recipients, one of whom was a retransplant, and a few patients without pretransplant specimens were excluded. Donor T cell macrochimerism was defined as a peak of at least 4% donor T cells among recipient peripheral blood mononuclear cells. Samples from a few later patients were sequenced in-house on an Illumina MiSeq with MiXCR processing rather than by the commercial service.

Reading the germline V gene gives CDR1 SGDLS and CDR2 YYNGEE. From the cysteine through the phenylalanine, the CDR3 covers 16 amino acids. Only the CDR3 region is kept as DNA, spanning 48 bases read in frame from base 1. At the junction V is shortened by 3 bases and J by 3 bases, with 16 bases in between. Details on this clone: Its antigen remains unidentified. No base-level quality is on record; no much larger clone is a single base apart.

Library creation used the immunoSEQ multiplex PCR assay. For most patients, genomic DNA was isolated with the Qiagen DNeasy Blood and Tissue Kit and shipped frozen to Adaptive Biotechnologies for TCR sequencing. High-throughput TCR-beta CDR3 sequencing of genomic DNA from most patients was performed by Adaptive Biotechnologies. The source study handled its data this way. TCR sequencing data for over 15 patients were retrieved from Adaptive's ImmunoSEQ software; a few other patients were processed with MiXCR and VDJtools. To correct CD4 versus CD8 sorting errors, any sequence found in both subsets at a frequency ratio below 5:1 was removed. Because the origin of CDR3 nucleotide sequences shared between donor and recipient could not be assigned, those sequences were removed. To count as alloreactive, a clone needed at least 2-fold expansion over unstimulated cells and a minimum CFSE-low frequency of 0.002% (template counts) or 0.001% (read counts). Mappable clones were those detected in sequenced pre-transplant spleen, lymph node, or MLR CFSE-low populations of the donor or recipient. Cumulative frequency of alloreactive clones was calculated as a percentage of all sequences weighted by copy number. The table was pulled from immuneACCESS by TCRdb, which kept in-frame rearrangements only. Such tables lose some clones; where checked, under half of the loss comes from unresolved V genes, and the rest has no known cause. V, J and clone size derive from that table, while D and trimming were established from the DNA sequence. In this sample the table shows tens of thousands of clones, roughly 90% of which occur a single time. Of the sample, around 0.5% is held by the ten largest clones.

The sample's time point label, in plain terms: cells obtained before transplantation from donor or recipient. CD3+CD4+ and CD3+CD8+ populations were FACS-sorted from unstimulated pre-transplant donor and recipient cells taken from spleen or lymph nodes. Findings and caveats that apply to the study as a whole: High GvH to HvG T cell clonal ratios were observed in the allografts of patients with donor T cell macrochimerism. Peak levels of circulating GvH clones were associated with declines in HvG clones early after transplant. The relatively low number and heterogeneity of intestinal transplant patients limited the conclusions. GvH clones were detected in recipient bone marrow, and some of these GvH clones were observed earlier in ileal mucosa or blood, consistent with an intestinal mucosal origin.

The sequenced sample was unstimulated CD8+ T cells sorted from spleen or lymph node cells, obtained before intestinal transplant. The receptor was derived from a human donor who received an intestinal transplant. The chain employs TRBV9 and TRBJ2-1, and perhaps TRBD1 as D gene, on 6 matching bases. The sequenced DNA: TGTGCCAGCAGCGCAAGCGTGCGACAGGTCTACAATGAGCAGTTCTTC. Its protein is CASSASVRQVYNEQFF.